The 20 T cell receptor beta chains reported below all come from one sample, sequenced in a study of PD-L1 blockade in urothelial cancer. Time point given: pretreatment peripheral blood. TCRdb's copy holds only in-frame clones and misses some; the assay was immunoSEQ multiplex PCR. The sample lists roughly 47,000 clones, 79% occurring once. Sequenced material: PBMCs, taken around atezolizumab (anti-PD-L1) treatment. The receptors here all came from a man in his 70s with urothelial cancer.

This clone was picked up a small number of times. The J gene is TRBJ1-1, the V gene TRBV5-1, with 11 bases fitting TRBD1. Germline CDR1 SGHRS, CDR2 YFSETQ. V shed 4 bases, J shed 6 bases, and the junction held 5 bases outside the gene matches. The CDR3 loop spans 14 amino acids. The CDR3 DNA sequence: TGCGCCAGCAGCCCGGACAGGGGGCTCGCTGAAGCTTTCTTT. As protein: CASSPDRGLAEAFF.

The CDR3 nucleotides are TGTGCCAGCAGCCCCCCCGATGCAGTGACTCCCTACGAGCAGTACTTC. Translating gives CASSPPDAVTPYEQYF. The chain couples TRBV7-9 to TRBJ2-7; D remains unclear. Trimming left V 5 bases short and J 2 bases short, with 19 bases between. CDR1 is SEHNR, CDR2 FQNEAQ, per germline (reference sequence). This CDR3 region has 16 residues.

As DNA, the CDR3 is TGTGCCAGCAGTCCGGGACTAGTTAACCATGAGCAGTTCTTC. Its translation is CASSPGLVNHEQFF. The J gene is TRBJ2-1, the V gene TRBV28, with 8 positions matching TRBD2. Looked up from germline, CDR1 is MDHEN and CDR2 is SYDVKM. The CDR3 runs to 14 residues. The trim removed 5 bases at V and 8 bases at J, leaving 8 bases unmatched. Variable domain in full (rest from reference TRBV28 and TRBJ2-1): DVKVTQSSRYLVKRTGEKVFLECVQDMDHENMFWYRQDPGLGLRLIYFSYDVKMKEKGDIPEGYSVSREKKERFSLILESASTNQTSMYLCASSPGLVNHEQFFGPGTRLTVL.

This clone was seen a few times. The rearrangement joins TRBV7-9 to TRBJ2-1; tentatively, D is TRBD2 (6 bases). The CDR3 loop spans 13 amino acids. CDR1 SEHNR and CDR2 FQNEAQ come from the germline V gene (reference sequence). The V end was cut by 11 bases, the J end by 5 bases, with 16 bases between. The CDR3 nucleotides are TGTGCCGGTGGAGGGAGAGGACACAATGAGCAGTTCTTC. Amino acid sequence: CAGGGRGHNEQFF.

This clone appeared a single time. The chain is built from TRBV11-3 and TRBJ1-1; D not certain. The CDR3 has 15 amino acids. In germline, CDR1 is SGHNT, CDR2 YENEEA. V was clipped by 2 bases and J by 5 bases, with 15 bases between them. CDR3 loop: CASSLYGNPGTEAFF. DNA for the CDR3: TGTGCCAGCAGCTTATATGGAAATCCGGGGACTGAAGCTTTCTTT.

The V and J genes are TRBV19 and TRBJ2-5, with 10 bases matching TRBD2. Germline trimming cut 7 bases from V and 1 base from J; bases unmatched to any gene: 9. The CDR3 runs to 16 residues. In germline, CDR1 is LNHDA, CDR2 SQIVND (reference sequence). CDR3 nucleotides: TGTGCCAGTAAGACAGGGGCTAGCGGGAGCCAAGAGACCCAGTACTTC. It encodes CASKTGASGSQETQYF.

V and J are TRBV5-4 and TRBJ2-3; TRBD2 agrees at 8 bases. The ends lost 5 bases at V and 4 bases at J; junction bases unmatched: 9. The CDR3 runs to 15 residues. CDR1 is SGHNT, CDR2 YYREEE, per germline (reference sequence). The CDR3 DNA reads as TGTGCCAGCAGTTTCGGGAGGGCCGAGGCAGATACGCAGTATTTT. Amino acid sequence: CASSFGRAEADTQYF.

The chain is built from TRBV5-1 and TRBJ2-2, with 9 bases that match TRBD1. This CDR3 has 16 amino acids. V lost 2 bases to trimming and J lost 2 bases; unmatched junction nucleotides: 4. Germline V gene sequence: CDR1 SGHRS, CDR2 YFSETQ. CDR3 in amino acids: CASSFTGQGNTGELFF. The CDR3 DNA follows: TGCGCCAGCAGCTTTACGGGACAGGGTAACACCGGGGAGCTGTTTTTT.

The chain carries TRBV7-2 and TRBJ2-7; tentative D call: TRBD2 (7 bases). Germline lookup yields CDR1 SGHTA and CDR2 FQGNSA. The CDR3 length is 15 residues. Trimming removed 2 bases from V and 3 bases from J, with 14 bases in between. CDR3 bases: TGTGCCAGCAGCTTAAGGGGGGGGCTCAACTACGAGCAGTACTTC. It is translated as CASSLRGGLNYEQYF.

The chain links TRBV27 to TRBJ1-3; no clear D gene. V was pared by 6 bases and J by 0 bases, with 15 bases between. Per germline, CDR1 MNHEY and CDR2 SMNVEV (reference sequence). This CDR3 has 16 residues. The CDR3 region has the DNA TGTGCCAGCAGCCCCCGGGGTCCTTACTCTGGAAACACCATATATTTT. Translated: CASSPRGPYSGNTIYF.

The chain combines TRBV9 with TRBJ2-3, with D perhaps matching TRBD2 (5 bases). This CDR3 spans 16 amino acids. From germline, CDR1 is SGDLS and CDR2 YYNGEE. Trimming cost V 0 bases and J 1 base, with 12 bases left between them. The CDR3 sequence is CASSVAGSGGTDTQYF. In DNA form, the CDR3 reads TGTGCCAGCAGCGTAGCGGGCAGCGGTGGCACAGATACGCAGTATTTT.

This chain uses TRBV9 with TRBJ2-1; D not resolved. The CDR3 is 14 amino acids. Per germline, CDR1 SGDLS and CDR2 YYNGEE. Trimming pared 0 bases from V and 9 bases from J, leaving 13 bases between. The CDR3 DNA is TGTGCCAGCAGCGTAGAAGCTAGGTATAGTGAGCAGTTCTTC. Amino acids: CASSVEARYSEQFF. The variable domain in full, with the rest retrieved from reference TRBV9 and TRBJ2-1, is DSGVTQTPKHLITATGQRVTLRCSPRSGDLSVYWYQQSLDQGLQFLIQYYNGEERAKGNILERFSAQQFPDLHSELNLSSLELGDSALYFCASSVEARYSEQFFGPGTRLTVL.

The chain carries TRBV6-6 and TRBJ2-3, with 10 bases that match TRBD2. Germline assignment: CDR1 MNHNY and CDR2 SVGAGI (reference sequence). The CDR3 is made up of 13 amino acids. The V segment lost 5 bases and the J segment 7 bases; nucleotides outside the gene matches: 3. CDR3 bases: TGTGCCAGCAGTCTAGCGGGAGAACATACGCAGTATTTT. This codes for CASSLAGEHTQYF.

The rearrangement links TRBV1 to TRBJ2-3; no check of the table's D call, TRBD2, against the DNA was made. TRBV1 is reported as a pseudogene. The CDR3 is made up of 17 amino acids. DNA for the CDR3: TGCACCAGCAGCCAATCCCCGGAGGGCCACACCCGGGATACGCAGTATTTT. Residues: CTSSQSPEGHTRDTQYF.

CDR3 in DNA: TGTGCCAGCAGCATGCTCCCGGGACAGGGCACCATCTACGAGCAGTACTTC. Translating it yields CASSMLPGQGTIYEQYF. This chain links TRBV7-9 with TRBJ2-7; TRBD1 aligns across 9 bases. Germline CDR1 and CDR2: SEHNR and FQNEAQ (reference sequence). The length of the CDR3 is 17 residues. V lost 5 bases, J lost 3 bases, and 14 bases stayed unmatched.

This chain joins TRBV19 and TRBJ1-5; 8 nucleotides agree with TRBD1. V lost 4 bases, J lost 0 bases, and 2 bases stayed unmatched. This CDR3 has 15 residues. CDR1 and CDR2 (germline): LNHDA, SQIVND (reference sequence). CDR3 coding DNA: TGTGCCAGTAGTAGGACAGGGTTTAGCAATCAGCCCCAGCATTTT. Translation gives CASSRTGFSNQPQHF.

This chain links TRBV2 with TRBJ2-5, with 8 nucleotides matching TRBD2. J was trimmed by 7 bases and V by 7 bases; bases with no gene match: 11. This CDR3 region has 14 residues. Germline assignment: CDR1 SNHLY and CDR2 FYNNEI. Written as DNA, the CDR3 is TGTGCCAGCATTTCCGGGAGGGCCGGGGGGACCCAGTACTTC. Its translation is CASISGRAGGTQYF.

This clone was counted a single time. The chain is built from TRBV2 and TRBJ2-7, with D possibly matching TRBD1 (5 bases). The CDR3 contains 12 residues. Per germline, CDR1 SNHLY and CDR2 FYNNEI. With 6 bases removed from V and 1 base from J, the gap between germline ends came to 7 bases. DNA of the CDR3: TGTGCCAGCAGCGACAGTTCCTACGAGCAGTACTTC. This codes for CASSDSSYEQYF.

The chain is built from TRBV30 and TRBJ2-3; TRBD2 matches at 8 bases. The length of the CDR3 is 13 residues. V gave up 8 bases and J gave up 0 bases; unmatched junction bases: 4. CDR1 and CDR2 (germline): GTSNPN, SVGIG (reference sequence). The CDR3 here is CASSGTSTDTQYF. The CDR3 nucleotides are TGTGCCAGTAGCGGGACTAGCACAGATACGCAGTATTTT.

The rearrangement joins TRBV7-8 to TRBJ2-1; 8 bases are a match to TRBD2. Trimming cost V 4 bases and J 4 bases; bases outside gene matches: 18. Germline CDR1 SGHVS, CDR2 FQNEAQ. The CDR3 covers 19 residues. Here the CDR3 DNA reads TGTGCCAGCAGCTCCAGACGGGGGGGCGGTTTTGAAATATACAATGAGCAGTTCTTC. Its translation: CASSSRRGGGFEIYNEQFF. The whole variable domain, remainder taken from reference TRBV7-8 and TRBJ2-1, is GAGVSQSPRYKVAKRGQDVALRCDPISGHVSLFWYQQALGQGPEFLTYFQNEAQLDKSGLPSDRFFAERPEGSVSTLKIQRTQQEDSAVYLCASSSRRGGGFEIYNEQFFGPGTRLTVL.